The 26 T cell receptor beta chains reported below all come from one sample, sequenced in a study of regulatory T cells in long-lasting Graves disease. Researchers made TCR beta libraries by using iRepertoire HTBI primers and running Arm-PCR on CDR3 regions. Each CDR3 protein gets one entry after TCRdb re-called the multiplex PCR reads with MiXCR. The table has around 460,000 distinct CDR3 sequences, roughly 23% seen once; the top ten hold about an eighth. Stated time point: persistent/refractory GD, antithyroid drugs over 5 years with positive TRAb. Researchers made the TCR library from RNA that was extracted from PBMCs. The specimen comprised peripheral blood mononuclear cells (PBMCs), sampled when the disease was refractory, from a patient treated with antithyroid drugs. The source is a female donor with Graves disease.

This clonotype was observed a handful of times. The CDR3 reads CASSLTLEAEAFF. The CDR3 DNA follows: TGTGCCAGCAGCTTAACCCTCGAGGCTGAAGCTTTCTTT. This chain links TRBV7-3 with TRBJ1-1; no reliable D call. The V end was cut by 0 bases, the J end by 6 bases, with 8 bases between. CDR1 is SGHTA, CDR2 FQGTGA, per germline. This CDR3 contains 13 residues.

The gene calls are TRBV9 and TRBJ1-2; 8 bases fit TRBD1. Germline assignment: CDR1 SGDLS and CDR2 YYNGEE. The V and J ends lost 2 bases and 5 bases, in that order; junction bases with no gene match: 5. This CDR3 has 14 residues. The CDR3 DNA sequence: TGTGCCAGCAGCGTCTCGGACAGGGAATATGGCTACACCTTC. Translation: CASSVSDREYGYTF.

V usage is TRBV7-9 and J usage is TRBJ2-7; TRBD2 is a possible D gene (5 bases). Trimming took 3 bases from V and 5 from J, leaving 11 bases between them. This CDR3 contains 13 residues. Germline V lookup: CDR1 SEHNR, CDR2 FQNEAQ (reference sequence). Here the CDR3 DNA reads TGTGCCAGCAGCTTTGCGGGTGTCCACGAGCAGTACTTC. It encodes CASSFAGVHEQYF.

Of note for this clonotype: Without the conserved terminal phenylalanine or tryptophan, this CDR3 likely stems from a read error. V and J are TRBV6-1 and TRBJ1-1; D perhaps matches TRBD1 (5 bases). CDR3 length equals 14 residues. V was clipped by 7 bases and J by 4 bases, with 16 bases between them. The germline CDR1 and CDR2 sequences are MNHNS and SASEGT. The CDR3 here is CASIEPTGITEAFL. In nucleotides, the CDR3 is TGTGCCAGCATCGAACCCACAGGAATCACTGAAGCTTTCCTT.

This clonotype was recorded at least ten times. This rearrangement joins TRBV20-1 to TRBJ2-7, with 8 positions matching TRBD1. The CDR3 contains 14 residues. The J segment lost 2 bases and the V segment lost 0 bases, leaving 3 bases of the junction unmatched. CDR1 is DFQATT and CDR2 is SNEGSKA in the germline V gene (reference sequence). The chain's CDR3 is CSARDRDRTYEQYF. DNA of the CDR3: TGCAGTGCTAGAGATAGGGACAGGACCTACGAGCAGTACTTC.

In this sample, this clonotype turned up many times. This sequence joins TRBV29-1 and TRBJ1-2, with D hard to call. The V end lost 2 bases, the J end lost 7 bases, and 14 bases lay between the germline ends. The CDR3 has 13 amino acids. Germline lookup yields CDR1 SQVTM and CDR2 ANQGSEA. In DNA form, the CDR3 reads TGCAGCGTTGAATTCATGGGGATCCGTGGCTACACCTTC. It encodes CSVEFMGIRGYTF.

At least ten counts were recorded for this clonotype. The DNA for the CDR3 is TGCAGCGTTTCCACAGGGGGCACTGAAGCTTTCTTT. It codes for CSVSTGGTEAFF. V is TRBV29-1 and J is TRBJ1-1; 8 positions agree with TRBD1. The V and J ends lost 5 bases and 4 bases, in that order; junction bases with no gene match: 3. The germline V gene has CDR1 SQVTM and CDR2 ANQGSEA. The CDR3 is 12 residues long. The full variable domain, its missing parts supplied by reference TRBV29-1 and TRBJ1-1, is SAVISQKPSRDICQRGTSLTIQCQVDSQVTMMFWYRQQPGQSLTLIATANQGSEATYESGFVIDKFPISRPNLTFSTLTVSNMSPEDSSIYLCSVSTGGTEAFFGQGTRLTVV.

This clonotype was seen repeatedly, ten times or more. The chain couples TRBV27 to TRBJ1-4, with D uncertain. Trimming removed 4 bases at V and 3 bases at J, with 15 bases between. The CDR3 sequence is 16 residues long. Germline V gene data show CDR1 as MNHEY and CDR2 as SMNVEV (reference sequence). CDR3 sequence: CASSSLLEDSNEKLFF. DNA of the CDR3: TGTGCCAGCAGTTCCCTTCTCGAGGACTCTAATGAAAAACTGTTTTTT.

To note about this clonotype: The missing conserved phenylalanine or tryptophan at the end of this CDR3 makes a read error likely. The chain recombines TRBV29-1 with TRBJ2-5; 9 positions agree with TRBD1. The CDR3 has 12 amino acids. Per the germline V gene, CDR1 is SQVTM and CDR2 is ANQGSEA. V shed 4 bases, J shed 11 bases, and the junction held 8 bases outside the gene matches. The CDR3 DNA is TGCAGCGTTGTGGAGACAGGGGGAGAGCAGTACTCC. Protein sequence: CSVVETGGEQYS.

There are a few counts of this clonotype. The chain recombines TRBV20-1 with TRBJ2-7, with D perhaps TRBD2 (5 bases). V lost 5 bases to trimming and J lost 6 bases, with 14 bases between them. CDR3 length equals 12 residues. Per germline, CDR1 DFQATT and CDR2 SNEGSKA (reference sequence). The CDR3 is CSAGGRAGEQYF. As DNA, the CDR3 is TGCAGTGCTGGAGGCCGGGCCGGCGAGCAGTACTTC.

A few counts support this clonotype. The V call is TRBV5-6, the J call TRBJ1-5, with D possibly matching TRBD1 (5 bases). Germline V lookup: CDR1 SGHDT, CDR2 YYEEEE. This CDR3 comprises 16 residues. Trimming stripped 0 bases from V and 7 bases from J, with 17 bases between. Here the CDR3 reads CASSLVGGQGGQPQHF. Written as DNA, the CDR3 is TGTGCCAGCAGCTTGGTGGGTGGGCAGGGCGGACAGCCCCAGCATTTT.

This clonotype occurred many times. The V gene is TRBV19, the J gene TRBJ2-5; 7 nucleotides agree with TRBD2. Germline-derived CDR1 and CDR2 are LNHDA and SQIVND (reference sequence). There are 15 residues in the CDR3. The trim removed 6 bases at V and 5 bases at J, leaving 12 bases unmatched. CDR3 protein: CASSTGRSSGETQYF. CDR3 in DNA: TGTGCCAGTAGCACCGGGCGGAGTAGCGGGGAGACCCAGTACTTC.

In this sample, this clonotype turned up a few times. The V gene is TRBV20-1, the J gene TRBJ2-7, with 13 bases identical to TRBD2. CDR1 is DFQATT, CDR2 SNEGSKA, per germline (reference sequence). The CDR3 extends over 16 amino acids. The CDR3 nucleotides are TGCAGCGCTCAACTAGCGGGGGGGCTTCGGTCCTACGAGCAGTACTTC. Amino acids: CSAQLAGGLRSYEQYF.

Comment on this clonotype: This may stem from a read error, because a much larger clone lies one nucleotide away. V gene TRBV6-1 combines with J gene TRBJ1-1; perhaps TRBD1 as D (5 bases). Germline V gives CDR1 MNHNS, CDR2 SASEGT. The length of the CDR3 is 14 residues. Trimming removed 6 bases from V and 6 bases from J, with 17 bases in between. The CDR3 region is CASSVTRGIAEAFF. CDR3 DNA sequence: TGTGCCAGCAGCGTTACCCGGGGGATCGCTGAAGCTTTCTTT.

This clonotype was counted ten times or more. The gene calls are TRBV28 and TRBJ2-5, with 8 bases matching TRBD1. The trim removed 7 bases at V and 6 bases at J, leaving 7 bases unmatched. CDR3 length: 13 amino acids. Germline V gene sequence: CDR1 MDHEN, CDR2 SYDVKM. CDR3 sequence: CASNFQGAKTQYF. The CDR3 region has the DNA TGTGCCAGCAACTTTCAGGGGGCGAAGACCCAGTACTTC.

This clonotype was seen a few times. The CDR3 DNA reads TGTGCCAGCATTCCCAGGGGGGGTGCAAACACCGGGGAGCTGTTTTTT. Amino acids: CASIPRGGANTGELFF. The rearrangement uses TRBV7-9 and TRBJ2-2; possibly TRBD1 or TRBD2 for D (7 bases each). The CDR3 consists of 16 residues. V gave up 7 bases and J gave up 2 bases, with 17 bases separating them. The V gene's germline CDR1 is SEHNR and CDR2 FQNEAQ (reference sequence).

This clonotype has at least ten counts. The genes are TRBV13 and TRBJ1-2; TRBD1 aligns across 10 bases. The CDR3 has 15 residues. Germline CDR1 is PRHDT and CDR2 is FYEKMQ (reference sequence). V lost 3 bases and J lost 3; bases outside the gene matches: 4. CDR3 sequence: CASSFRTGGHYGYTF. CDR3 nucleotide sequence: TGTGCCAGCAGCTTCCGGACAGGGGGGCACTATGGCTACACCTTC.

This clonotype was seen many times. The chain is built from TRBV6-2 or TRBV6-3 and TRBJ2-2; the D is unclear. V lost 4 bases and J 2 bases, leaving 11 bases between the germline ends. The germline V gene encodes CDR1 MNHEY and CDR2 SVGEGT. This CDR3 has 15 amino acids. The CDR3, as DNA: TGTGCCAGCAGTTTCCCTGTCTATAACACCGGGGAGCTGTTTTTT. It yields the protein CASSFPVYNTGELFF.

A few counts support this clonotype. This chain connects TRBV30 to TRBJ1-2, with D unclear. This CDR3 has 14 residues. In germline, CDR1 is GTSNPN, CDR2 SVGIG (reference sequence). Trimming shortened V by 0 bases and J by 3 bases, and 11 bases separated the two germline ends. The CDR3 DNA is TGTGCCTGGAGTGTAGTACGGTCCTACTATGGCTACACCTTC. It encodes CAWSVVRSYYGYTF.

Regarding this clonotype: A single base separates this from a much larger clone, so it may be a read error. The V gene is TRBV6-2 or TRBV6-3, the J gene TRBJ2-5, with D maybe TRBD2 (6 bases). The CDR3 has 15 residues. CDR1 is MNHEY and CDR2 is SVGEGT in the germline V gene. Trimming removed 5 bases at V and 7 bases at J, with 20 bases between. The CDR3 bases are TGTGCCAGCAGTGCCCTACCAGGAGGGGAAGCGACCCAGTACTTC. This encodes CASSALPGGEATQYF.

This clonotype was seen many times. The chain combines TRBV11-2 with TRBJ1-1; D possibly corresponds to TRBD1 (6 bases). The V gene lost 3 bases and the J gene lost 5 bases, with 13 bases spanning the gap. The CDR3 loop spans 14 amino acids. Germline-derived CDR1 and CDR2 are SGHAT and FQNNGV. The CDR3 sequence is CASSFGTRRTEAFF. DNA of the CDR3: TGTGCCAGCAGCTTCGGGACAAGGAGGACTGAAGCTTTCTTT.

The rearrangement links TRBV4-3 to TRBJ2-1; D gene unclear. V gave up 0 bases and J gave up 5 bases, with 11 bases separating them. The CDR3 runs to 15 residues. Germline V gene lookup returns CDR1 LGHNA and CDR2 YSLEER. The CDR3 coding sequence is TGCGCCAGCAGCCAAGATATTTTGTCCGACAATGAGCAGTTCTTC. It translates to CASSQDILSDNEQFF.

The J gene is TRBJ1-3, the V gene TRBV6-1; D call uncertain. The CDR3 sequence is 13 residues long. Trimming stripped 5 bases from V and 8 bases from J, with 13 bases between. Germline V gives CDR1 MNHNS, CDR2 SASEGT. CDR3 sequence reads: CASSNLAGDTIYF. In DNA, the CDR3 is TGTGCCAGCAGTAATCTCGCGGGTGACACCATATATTTT.

This clonotype was observed at least ten times. This rearrangement joins TRBV12-3 or TRBV12-4 to TRBJ2-1, with 7 bases matching TRBD2. Losses at the gene ends were 4 bases for V and 0 bases for J; bases not matched to a gene: 12. The CDR3 is made up of 18 amino acids. CDR3 in DNA: TGTGCCAGCAGTTCGGCACTTAGCGGGCCTAGCTCCTACAATGAGCAGTTCTTC. This translates into CASSSALSGPSSYNEQFF.

At least ten counts were recorded for this clonotype. The chain recombines TRBV13 with TRBJ2-5, with D perhaps matching TRBD1 or TRBD2 (5 bases each). CDR1 is PRHDT and CDR2 is FYEKMQ in the germline V gene (reference sequence). V lost 5 bases and J lost 2, with 18 bases in between. The CDR3 totals 16 residues. The CDR3 DNA reads as TGTGCCAGCAGCGAAAGCCGGGGCGTAGGGCAAGAGACCCAGTACTTC. This gives the protein CASSESRGVGQETQYF.

The rearrangement uses TRBV20-1 and TRBJ2-5; 7 bases map to TRBD1. V shed 5 bases and J 2 bases; nucleotides not matched to a gene: 8. Germline V gives CDR1 DFQATT, CDR2 SNEGSKA (reference sequence). CDR3 length equals 14 residues. CDR3 sequence reads: CSADEGALQETQYF. The CDR3 DNA reads as TGCAGTGCTGATGAGGGGGCCCTTCAAGAGACCCAGTACTTC.